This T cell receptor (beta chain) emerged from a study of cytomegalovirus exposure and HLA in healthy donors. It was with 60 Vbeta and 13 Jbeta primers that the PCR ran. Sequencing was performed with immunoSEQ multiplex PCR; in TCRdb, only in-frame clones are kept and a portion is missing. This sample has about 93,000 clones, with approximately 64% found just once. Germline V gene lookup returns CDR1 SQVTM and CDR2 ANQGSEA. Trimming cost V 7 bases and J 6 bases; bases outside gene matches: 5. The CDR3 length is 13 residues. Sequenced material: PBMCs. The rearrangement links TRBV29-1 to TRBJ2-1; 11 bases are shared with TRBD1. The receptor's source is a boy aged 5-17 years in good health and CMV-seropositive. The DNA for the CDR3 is TGCAGCGCTGGGACAGGGGGTCGCAATGAGCAGTTCTTC. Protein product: CSAGTGGRNEQFF.